The rows below give T cell receptor beta chains drawn from one sample of a study of blood T cell repertoires in COVID-19. This table comes from immunoSEQ multiplex PCR, and its TCRdb copy is limited to in-frame clones, with some not included. Of about 250,000 clones in the sample, around 90% were seen once. Sequencing was carried out using peripheral blood. The receptors here all came from a man older than 75 with acute or convalescent COVID-19. Each CDR3 is given with its conserved first and last residue. The D gene is left open where the match is weak. Size is stated for part of the rows, as once, few or many counts, or as a class when the clone is expanded.

v_call,clone_size,j_call,d_call,cdr3_nt,cdr3_aa
TRBV27,.,TRBJ2-1,TRBD2,TGTGCCACCAGGGGTACTAGCGGGGGGCGCTCCTACAATGAGCAGTTCTTC,CATRGTSGGRSYNEQFF
TRBV21-1,.,TRBJ2-7,.,TGTGCCAGCAGCAATATACAGGGCGAGCAGTACTTC,CASSNIQGEQYF
TRBV28,.,TRBJ2-7,.,TGTGCCAGCAGTTTCGCTCTAACTTCCTCCTACGAGCAGTACTTC,CASSFALTSSYEQYF
TRBV3-1/TRBV3-2,.,TRBJ1-6,TRBD1,TGTGCCAGCAGCCTGTGGACAGGGGGAATCCACTTT,CASSLWTGGIHF
TRBV28,.,TRBJ1-6,.,TGTGCCAGCAGTTTGACACATAATTCACCCCTCCACTTT,CASSLTHNSPLHF
TRBV4-3,.,TRBJ1-1,TRBD1,TGCGCCAGCAGCCAAGATCTTGCGACAGGGGACACTGAAGCTTTCTTT,CASSQDLATGDTEAFF
TRBV3-1/TRBV3-2,.,TRBJ2-2,.,TGTGCCAGCAGCCAAGATTCCGCGAACACCGGGGAGCTGTTTTTT,CASSQDSANTGELFF
TRBV2,.,TRBJ1-1,TRBD1,TGTGCCAGCAGTTCTGACAGGGTGGGCACTGAAGCTTTCTTT,CASSSDRVGTEAFF
TRBV6-5,.,TRBJ2-5,.,TGTGCCAGCAGTTACCACCGGGACGGCGGGGCCCAGTACTTC,CASSYHRDGGAQYF
TRBV7-3,.,TRBJ1-1,TRBD1,TGTGCCAGCAGCTTACGACCGGGACAGGAAGCTTTCTTT,CASSLRPGQEAFF
TRBV3-1/TRBV3-2,few,TRBJ1-6,TRBD1,TGTGCCAGCAGCAACGACAGGGGGCGAGGGCATTCACCCCTCCACTTT,CASSNDRGRGHSPLHF
TRBV7-2,.,TRBJ2-2,.,TGTGCCAGCAGCTTACTGGCAGACACCGGGGAGCTGTTTTTT,CASSLLADTGELFF
TRBV19,.,TRBJ1-5,TRBD1,TGTGCCAGTAGTATAGTAAGGGACAGAGGCGATCAGCCCCAGCATTTT,CASSIVRDRGDQPQHF
TRBV27,.,TRBJ1-6,TRBD1,TGTGCCAGCAGTTTTTCCGACAGGGGTAATTCACCCCTCCACTTT,CASSFSDRGNSPLHF
TRBV6-2/TRBV6-3,.,TRBJ1-5,.,TGTGCCAGCAGTTACGCCGGGACTCGGGGAGATCAGCCCCAGCATTTT,CASSYAGTRGDQPQHF
TRBV3-1/TRBV3-2,.,TRBJ2-2,TRBD1,TGTGCCAGCAGCCTAATTTCACATGGCGGGACAGGGGAAAACTTTGACACCGGGGAGCTGTTTTTT,CASSLISHGGTGENFDTGELFF
TRBV10-3,.,TRBJ2-5,TRBD1,TGTGCCATCAGTGAGTCGACAGGGGAAGAGACCCAGTACTTC,CAISESTGEETQYF
TRBV9,.,TRBJ2-3,TRBD1,TGTGCCAGCACTAGGGGGCCAAGCACAGATACGCAGTATTTT,CASTRGPSTDTQYF
TRBV3-1/TRBV3-2,.,TRBJ2-1,.,TGTGCCAGCAGCCCTTTAGCGAGGGATCGTGAGCAGTTCTTC,CASSPLARDREQFF
TRBV7-2,.,TRBJ2-1,TRBD2,TGTGCCAGCAGTTTGTTTGGTTCTAGCGGCTTTGGGAATGAGCAGTTCTTC,CASSLFGSSGFGNEQFF
TRBV28,.,TRBJ2-1,.,TGTGCCAGCAGTTTTAACTTCGGGAACAATGAGCAGTTCTTC,CASSFNFGNNEQFF
TRBV6-5,.,TRBJ1-5,TRBD1,TGTGCCAGCAGTCGCGACAGGGCAGGCAATCAGCCCCAGCATTTT,CASSRDRAGNQPQHF
TRBV5-1,.,TRBJ2-4,.,TGCGCCAGCAGCCTTAATTGGGACACTCGAAAAAACATTCAGTACTTC,CASSLNWDTRKNIQYF
TRBV6-1,.,TRBJ2-7,.,TGTGCCAGCAGTGAAACCCCGGTTAGGGGGAGCTACGAGCAGTACTTC,CASSETPVRGSYEQYF
TRBV19,.,TRBJ1-4,.,TGTGCCAGTAGTATCTTCGGACGGAGGGTCAATGAAAAACTGTTTTTT,CASSIFGRRVNEKLFF
TRBV10-3,.,TRBJ2-7,.,TGTGCCATCAGTAGGGCAGGGGAGTATCACGAGCAGTACTTC,CAISRAGEYHEQYF
TRBV5-4,.,TRBJ2-7,TRBD2,TGTGCCAGCAGCTTGGGGGTAGCGGGACCCTACGAGCAGTACTTC,CASSLGVAGPYEQYF
TRBV25-1,.,TRBJ2-2,TRBD2,TGTGCCAGCAGTGAATACGGGGGGACTGACACCGGGGAGCTGTTTTTT,CASSEYGGTDTGELFF
TRBV15,.,TRBJ2-5,.,TGTGCCACCAGCAGAGATCGAGTCCCCGATAAGTACTTC,CATSRDRVPDKYF
TRBV4-2,.,TRBJ2-3,TRBD2,TGTGCCAGCAGCCACCGCAGCGGGGATGTCACAGATACGCAGTATTTT,CASSHRSGDVTDTQYF
TRBV5-1,.,TRBJ2-7,TRBD2,TGCGCCAGCAGCTTTAGCGGGGGACCCGAGGAGCAGTACTTC,CASSFSGGPEEQYF
TRBV6-2/TRBV6-3,.,TRBJ2-3,.,TGTGCCAGCAGTTACTTCCCAGGGGTTAGCACAGATACGCAGTATTTT,CASSYFPGVSTDTQYF
TRBV29-1,.,TRBJ2-1,TRBD2,TGCAGCGTTGAGCGTAGCGGGCCGAGCTCCTACAATGAGCAGTTCTTC,CSVERSGPSSYNEQFF
TRBV7-8,.,TRBJ2-5,.,TGTGCCAGCAGCTTCTCGGTAGAGACCCAGTACTTC,CASSFSVETQYF
TRBV28,.,TRBJ2-7,TRBD2,TGTGCCAGCAGTCTCCGGGGTAGCGGGTTCTACTACGAGCAGTACTTC,CASSLRGSGFYYEQYF
TRBV11-2,.,TRBJ1-2,.,TGTGCCAGCAGCTTAGGGGGGGTTGCTGGCTACACCTTC,CASSLGGVAGYTF
TRBV10-2,.,TRBJ1-1,TRBD1,TGCGCCAGCATGGCAGGGGGCATGAACACTGAAGCTTTCTTT,CASMAGGMNTEAFF
TRBV10-3,few,TRBJ2-7,.,TGTGCCATCAACCCCAACCCAGAAGCCTACGAGCAGTACTTC,CAINPNPEAYEQYF
TRBV4-3,.,TRBJ1-5,.,TGCGCCAGCAGCCCTAACCCCCACTCCAATCAGCCCCAGCATTTT,CASSPNPHSNQPQHF
TRBV25-1,.,TRBJ1-1,.,TGTGCCAGCAGCATGTCCGTCGGCAGGGGCCCTTACACTGAAGCTTTCTTT,CASSMSVGRGPYTEAFF
TRBV5-4,.,TRBJ2-7,TRBD1,TGTGCCAGCAGCTCCTGGACAGGGTTCCACGAGCAGTACTTC,CASSSWTGFHEQYF
TRBV7-8,.,TRBJ2-3,TRBD2,TGTGCCAGCAGCCCGGAGGGGACTAGCGGGTACACAGATACGCAGTATTTT,CASSPEGTSGYTDTQYF
TRBV18,.,TRBJ1-3,.,TGTGCCAGCTTGCGAACTGGAAACACCATATATTTT,CASLRTGNTIYF
TRBV10-2,.,TRBJ2-1,TRBD2,TGCGCCAGCAGTGAAAGACTAGCGATAAGCTCCTACAATGAGCAGTTCTTC,CASSERLAISSYNEQFF